This record covers a single T cell receptor (beta chain). Trimming took off 7 bases at V and 5 bases at J, with 18 bases between the two ends. Germline V lookup: CDR1 MNHNS, CDR2 SASEGT. The CDR3 runs to 15 residues. The PCR contained 60 Vbeta and 13 Jbeta primers. Profiled with immunoSEQ multiplex PCR; TCRdb holds only in-frame clones, not every one. The sample lists some 110,000 clones, 12% occurring once. These data belong to a study of cytomegalovirus exposure and HLA in healthy donors. The sequence was collected from a man in his forties in good health and CMV-seropositive. Material for sequencing was PBMCs. The chain carries TRBV6-1 and TRBJ2-1, with a tentative D call TRBD2 (7 bases). This chain's CDR3 is CASTYVGGADNEQFF. The CDR3 DNA reads TGTGCCAGCACCTATGTAGGGGGGGCTGACAATGAGCAGTTCTTC.